The clone carrying this T cell receptor (beta chain) showed up just a few times. TCRdb re-called the RT-PCR reads through MiXCR, storing one row per CDR3 protein. Among 550,000 to 750,000 distinct CDR3 sequences listed, approximately 15% were seen once. CDR3 length equals 14 residues. CDR1 LGHDT and CDR2 YNNKEL come from the germline V gene (reference sequence). With 1 base removed from V and 3 bases from J, the gap between germline ends came to 10 bases. Sample: memory CD4+ T cells from blood. The receptor was isolated from a female donor in good health, serving as a healthy control. The chain combines TRBV3-1 with TRBJ2-7, with no clear D. The chain's CDR3 is CASSQGYPGYEQYF. CDR3 sequence (DNA): TGTGCCAGCAGCCAAGGGTATCCTGGCTACGAGCAGTACTTC.